These 10 T cell receptor beta chains came from one sample sequenced in a study of shared clonotypes between healthy human individuals. Some clones are missing from TCRdb's copy, which holds only in-frame ones; the method was immunoSEQ multiplex PCR. Here the sample spans fewer than 2.5 million clones, under 95% being singletons. The sample comprised naive CD4+ T cells from PBMCs. Subset given: CD45RA+ positively selected. The receptors derive from a man aged 18 to 29 in good health. Some clones in this sample may be carry-over from other donors' samples.

The CDR3 loop is CASSLARGRVTGELFF. For the CDR3, the DNA is TGTGCCAGCAGCTTAGCGCGGGGCAGGGTGACCGGGGAGCTGTTTTTT. The chain couples TRBV7-2 to TRBJ2-2, with TRBD2 as a possible D gene (6 bases). This CDR3 has 16 residues. Between the trimmed V and J ends, which lost 0 bases and 5 bases, there was a span of 13 bases. Germline assignment: CDR1 SGHTA and CDR2 FQGNSA. The full variable domain, in which reference TRBV7-2 and TRBJ2-2 provide the parts outside the CDR3, is GAGVSQSPSNKVTEKGKDVELRCDPISGHTALYWYRQSLGQGLEFLIYFQGNSAPDKSGLPSDRFSAERTGGSVSTLTIQRTQQEDSAVYLCASSLARGRVTGELFFGEGSRLTVL.

On this clone: Other DNA variants within this sample encode the same CDR3. The rearrangement links TRBV7-9 to TRBJ2-5; D call uncertain. Between the trimmed V and J ends, which lost 6 bases and 2 bases, there was a span of 7 bases. CDR1 is SEHNR and CDR2 is FQNEAQ in the germline V gene (reference sequence). The length of the CDR3 is 12 residues. The CDR3 DNA reads as TGTGCCAGCAGTTCTGGGCAAGAGACCCAGTACTTC. Its translation: CASSSGQETQYF.

The table lists this clone with a count of one. The V gene is TRBV6-5, the J gene TRBJ2-4, with a tentative D call TRBD1 (5 bases). Germline CDR1 and CDR2: MNHEY and SVGAGI. Trimming shortened V by 2 bases and J by 0 bases, and 11 bases separated the two germline ends. This CDR3 is 16 amino acids long. DNA for the CDR3: TGTGCCAGCAGTTACCGGCAGGGCTTAGCCAAAAACATTCAGTACTTC. Translation: CASSYRQGLAKNIQYF.

The chain recombines TRBV28 with TRBJ1-1; D may be TRBD1 (5 bases). The V end lost 0 bases, the J end lost 4 bases, and 12 bases lay between the germline ends. CDR1 is MDHEN and CDR2 is SYDVKM in the germline V gene. This CDR3 region has 15 residues. The CDR3 sequence: CASSLWERDGTEAFF. CDR3 bases: TGTGCCAGCAGTTTATGGGAGAGGGACGGCACTGAAGCTTTCTTT.

The chain combines TRBV28 with TRBJ1-1, with D hard to call. This CDR3 is 13 amino acids long. Germline CDR1 reads MDHEN; CDR2 reads SYDVKM. V was cut by 4 bases and J by 8 bases, with 14 bases left in between. The CDR3 here is CASSSSTLGEAFF. As DNA, the CDR3 is TGTGCCAGCAGTTCGTCGACCCTCGGCGAAGCTTTCTTT.

For this clone: Within the sample, other DNA sequences also encode this same CDR3. The rearrangement links TRBV6-1 to TRBJ1-5, with D possibly TRBD1 on 6 matching bases. The CDR3 sequence is 14 residues long. CDR1 is MNHNS and CDR2 is SASEGT in the germline V gene. V was pared by 5 bases and J by 3 bases, with 11 bases between. The CDR3 nucleotides are TGTGCCAGCAGTCCTGGACAGTACAATCAGCCCCAGCATTTT. Its translation: CASSPGQYNQPQHF.

The rearrangement joins TRBV7-9 to TRBJ2-7, with TRBD1 as a possible D gene (6 bases). V lost 5 bases, J lost 3 bases, and 11 bases lay in between. The germline gives CDR1 SEHNR, CDR2 FQNEAQ (reference sequence). This CDR3 spans 13 amino acids. The CDR3 region is CASSTEDSYEQYF. DNA of the CDR3: TGTGCCAGCAGCACCGAGGACAGCTACGAGCAGTACTTC.

The chain combines TRBV28 with TRBJ2-1; 11 bases are shared with TRBD1. The germline V gene has CDR1 MDHEN and CDR2 SYDVKM. There are 14 residues in the CDR3. Trimming took 9 bases from V and 4 from J; bases not matched to a gene: 5. The DNA for the CDR3 is TGTGCCAGTAAGGACAGGGGGCCTTACAATGAGCAGTTCTTC. Translation gives CASKDRGPYNEQFF.

The chain recombines TRBV5-6 with TRBJ2-7, with a weak D call TRBD1 (5 bases). V was trimmed by 1 base and J by 3 bases, leaving 8 bases between them. The CDR3 has 13 amino acids. Germline values: CDR1 SGHDT, CDR2 YYEEEE. DNA for the CDR3: TGTGCCAGCAGCTTGTTTAGGGGCTACGAGCAGTACTTC. Its protein is CASSLFRGYEQYF.

This clone showed up just once. Other DNA sequences in this specimen translate into the identical CDR3. This rearrangement joins TRBV5-1 to TRBJ2-5; D possibly matches TRBD1 or TRBD2 (5 bases each). Germline V gene sequence: CDR1 SGHRS, CDR2 YFSETQ. There are 14 residues in the CDR3. V was trimmed by 0 bases and J by 2 bases, leaving 8 bases between them. CDR3 nucleotides: TGCGCCAGCAGCTTGGGGGGGATTCAAGAGACCCAGTACTTC. Translation gives CASSLGGIQETQYF.